This T cell receptor beta chain was sequenced for a study of blood T cell repertoires in COVID-19 (TCRdb year 2020). Notes on the research overall: Collaborator samples came from the United States, Italy and Spain and covered acute and convalescent phases of COVID-19. HLA class I and class II types, where available, came from metadata supplied by the sample provider rather than from assay-based typing. Samples came from the ongoing ImmuneRACE study (first 160 participants) plus 1,254 subjects from 6 global collaborators. A de-identified subject ID, COVID-19 status, age in years and sex were almost always included in the sample metadata. The repertoires were released in a freely available public database intended as a resource for research on the immune response to SARS-CoV-2. The prospective study material was composed of cDNA or gDNA derived from T cells, B-cell-depleted T cells, or PBMCs. Deeply sampled blood TCRbeta repertoires from subjects exposed to, actively infected with, or recovered from COVID-19 were included in the dataset. Overall study outcomes, separate from this receptor: The amount of clinical and demographic metadata varied by source and participant and was provided uncurated.

Samples from volunteer blood donors who had recovered from COVID-19 were contributed by a second Seattle source. Whole blood was collected in K2EDTA tubes by collaborating institutions according to the institutions' own protocols. For TCRbeta analysis, collaborator samples were shipped as frozen whole blood, as isolated PBMCs, or as DNA extracted from either sample type. A word on this clone: Its antigen is not yet known. Per-base qualities were not stored, and no clone one base away is much larger.

TCRbeta CDR3 regions were amplified from genomic DNA using the immunoSEQ Assay, a bias-controlled multiplex PCR. The paper's data handling went like this. Within the assay, amplification of reference gene primers was used to estimate how many nucleated cells each sample contained. To quantify the absolute abundance of each unique TCRbeta CDR3 rearrangement, sequence reads were collapsed and filtered. For each sample, productive Simpson clonality was calculated as the square root of Simpson's diversity index over productive rearrangements. Not all clones reach the TCRdb copy of this immuneACCESS table, which keeps in-frame sequences only. Checked studies attribute under half of the gap to unresolved V genes and leave the rest unexplained. The V and J calls and clone size were taken over from that table, and D and trimming were inferred from the DNA. This sample has about 270,000 clones in its table, and about 88% of those were observed once. The ten most abundant clones make up 4% of the sample.

Germline trimming amounts to 5 bases on V and 2 bases on J, with 4 as the count of junction bases outside the gene matches. CDR1 and CDR2 are drawn from the germline V gene (reference sequence): LNHNV, YYDKDF. The CDR3 runs 14 residues from the cysteine to the phenylalanine. CDR3 DNA is the only sequence kept; it has 42 bases, read in frame from the first base. The sequence is built from TRBV15 and TRBJ2-7; 9 middle bases align to TRBD1. Specimen: peripheral blood. The origin of this receptor is a man between 60 and 75 years old who had recovered from COVID-19. In nucleotide form, the sequence is TGTGCCACCAGCGAAGGGACAGGGCCCTACGAGCAGTACTTC. It is translated as CATSEGTGPYEQYF.